The rows below give T cell receptor beta chains drawn from one sample of a study of type 1 regulatory T cells. These receptors have no known antigen. TCRdb re-called the reads with MiXCR, one entry per CDR3 protein. The sample lists 60,000 to 75,000 distinct CDR3 sequences, less than 25% occurring once. The specimen sequenced was cultured type 1 regulatory T (Tr1) cells, either the whole culture or a sorted fraction (not recorded which). These receptors came from a human donor in good health. CDR3s include the opening cysteine and the closing phenylalanine or tryptophan. The D gene is left open where the match is weak. Clone size is shown for a subset of rows, as once, few, many or a class of expanded clone.

J: TRBJ1-5
size: NA
V: TRBV11-2
D: NA
CDR3: CASSPSGTHDQPQHF
DNA: TGTGCCAGCAGCCCCTCGGGAACTCACGATCAGCCCCAGCATTTT

J: TRBJ1-2
size: many
V: TRBV7-7
D: NA
CDR3: CASSPLGDNYGYTF
DNA: TGTGCTAGCAGCCCCCTCGGGGATAACTATGGCTACACCTTC

J: TRBJ2-7
size: NA
V: TRBV6-5
D: NA
CDR3: CASSYSRLGQTSYEKYF
DNA: TGTGCCAGCAGTTACTCCAGATTAGGACAGACTTCCTACGAGAAGTACTTC

J: TRBJ1-1
size: few
V: TRBV5-1
D: NA
CDR3: CASSLDGEAFF
DNA: TGCGCCAGCAGCTTGGACGGCGAGGCTTTCTTT

J: TRBJ2-5
size: NA
V: TRBV10-3
D: NA
CDR3: CAISGGQETQYF
DNA: TGTGCCATCAGCGGCGGACAAGAGACCCAGTACTTC

J: TRBJ2-1
size: NA
V: TRBV2
D: TRBD2
CDR3: CASSEASGIMIF
DNA: TGTGCCAGCAGTGAAGCTAGCGGGATTATGATCTTC

J: TRBJ1-4
size: many
V: TRBV12-3/TRBV12-4
D: NA
CDR3: CASSRQAVREKLFF
DNA: TGTGCCAGCAGTAGACAGGCTGTGCGCGAAAAACTGTTTTTT

J: TRBJ2-3
size: few
V: TRBV15
D: NA
CDR3: CATSRDKGSLPSF
DNA: TGTGCCACCAGCAGAGATAAAGGGAGTTTGCCCTCTTTT

J: TRBJ1-1
size: few
V: TRBV12-3/TRBV12-4
D: NA
CDR3: CASSQKPQGPEAFF
DNA: TGTGCCAGCAGTCAGAAACCTCAGGGACCTGAAGCTTTCTTT

J: TRBJ1-1
size: few
V: TRBV12-3/TRBV12-4
D: TRBD1
CDR3: CASSFPDRLNTEAFF
DNA: TGTGCCAGCAGTTTTCCGGACAGGTTGAACACTGAAGCTTTCTTT

J: TRBJ1-1
size: NA
V: TRBV6-1
D: TRBD1
CDR3: CASSEIGTGWTEAFF
DNA: TGTGCCAGCAGTGAGATAGGGACAGGGTGGACTGAAGCTTTCTTT

J: TRBJ2-1
size: NA
V: TRBV5-1
D: NA
CDR3: CASSFVGTSYNEQFF
DNA: TGCGCCAGCAGCTTCGTCGGGACTTCCTACAATGAGCAGTTCTTC